This T cell receptor beta chain was found in a study of T-cell memory formation after mild COVID-19. Study as a whole: TCR clusters mostly belonged to single donors. General study findings and limits: Contracting clones from day 15 to 85 showed balanced CD4/CD8; later expanders favored CD4+.

TCRdb re-called the 5' RACE reads with MiXCR, one entry per CDR3 protein. The sample consists of about 270,000 distinct CDR3 sequences, about a sixth of them appearing once. This CDR3 comprises 17 residues. The V gene lost 4 bases and the J gene lost 1 base, with 18 bases spanning the gap. The germline CDR1 and CDR2 sequences are SGDLS and YYNGEE. Turning to this clonotype: The target antigen is unknown.

The clonotype was recovered from a man aged 18 to 35 who had mild COVID-19 (a few samples of this study predate the infection). Cell type and time point are not known. The chain couples TRBV9 to TRBJ2-1; D assignment may be TRBD1 or TRBD2 (5 bases each). Sequencing input: PBMCs or a T cell subset sorted from them (not recorded which). CDR3 nucleotide sequence: TGTGCCAGCAGCCTCCGGGTCCGGGACCAATCCTACAATGAGCAGTTCTTC. It encodes CASSLRVRDQSYNEQFF. Using reference TRBV9 and TRBJ2-1 for the parts outside the CDR3, the full variable domain is DSGVTQTPKHLITATGQRVTLRCSPRSGDLSVYWYQQSLDQGLQFLIQYYNGEERAKGNILERFSAQQFPDLHSELNLSSLELGDSALYFCASSLRVRDQSYNEQFFGPGTRLTVL.